This T cell receptor (beta chain) was sequenced in a study of naive and memory T cell subsets. Notes on the study in general: Expression changes during T cell differentiation may affect RNA-based TCR counts. Possibly reflecting memory cells re-expressing CD45RA, a few larger clonotypes occurred in naive repertoires, especially CD8. In naive cells, over 85% of TCR sequences were seen only once.

Both TRBC1 and TRBC2 were covered by a beta constant-region primer of two equimolar oligonucleotides. Nested alpha and beta constant-region primers with the SP2 primer drove four PCR rounds on ligated cDNA. A 12-nucleotide UMI and the SP2 primer were added to the cDNA 3' end by oligonucleotide ligation. One entry per CDR3 protein, called by TCRdb with MiXCR from the UMI-ligation and nested PCR reads. The sample holds 99,000 or so distinct CDR3 sequences, more than 12% seen once. This clonotype was counted ten times or more. Its antigen is unidentified. This receptor was taken from a human donor in good health. The sample comprised naive CD8+ T cells from blood.

The CDR3, as DNA: TGTGCCAGCAGTGAATACTACAATGAGCAGTTCTTC. Its protein product is CASSEYYNEQFF. The chain has TRBV25-1 and TRBJ2-1; D call uncertain. This CDR3 has 12 amino acids. Trimming cost V 0 bases and J 3 bases, with 0 bases left between them. Germline V gives CDR1 MGHDK, CDR2 SYGVNS.